Presented here are 14 T cell receptor beta chains from one specimen sequenced in a study of cytomegalovirus exposure and HLA in healthy donors. This table comes from immunoSEQ multiplex PCR, and its TCRdb copy is limited to in-frame clones, with some not included. The table records 200,000 to 250,000 clones, roughly 83% of them present only once. Material: PBMCs. The receptors stem from a woman aged 25 to 39 in good health and CMV-seropositive.

The table lists this clone with a count of one. The chain combines TRBV5-6 with TRBJ1-1; 7 nucleotides match TRBD1. V lost 4 bases and J lost 1; bases outside the gene matches: 7. The CDR3 sequence is 15 residues long. Germline V gene lookup returns CDR1 SGHDT and CDR2 YYEEEE. This CDR3 is CASSPPGQPNTEAFF. DNA for the CDR3: TGTGCCAGCAGCCCTCCGGGACAGCCGAACACTGAAGCTTTCTTT.

The V gene is TRBV7-6, the J gene TRBJ2-1, with D tentatively TRBD2 (6 bases). The CDR3 totals 15 residues. Trimming stripped 6 bases from V and 4 bases from J, with 16 bases between. In germline, CDR1 is SGHVS, CDR2 FNYEAQ. The CDR3 spells CASSRDSGYYNEQFF. CDR3 bases: TGTGCCAGCAGTCGGGACTCGGGGTATTACAATGAGCAGTTCTTC.

The chain links TRBV4-2 to TRBJ2-6; D is perhaps TRBD2 (5 bases). The V end was cut by 0 bases, the J end by 0 bases, with 12 bases between. CDR1 LGHNA and CDR2 YNFKEQ come from the germline V gene. There are 18 residues in the CDR3. Written as DNA, the CDR3 is TGTGCCAGCAGCCAAGATCTAGCCACGAGCTCTGGGGCCAACGTCCTGACTTTC. It codes for CASSQDLATSSGANVLTF.

V and J are TRBV5-6 and TRBJ2-1, with D maybe TRBD2 (5 bases). The CDR3 is made up of 13 amino acids. The germline V gene encodes CDR1 SGHDT and CDR2 YYEEEE. V was shortened by 0 bases and J by 5 bases, with 6 bases between the two germline ends. The CDR3 reads CASSLAGNNEQFF. The CDR3 DNA reads as TGTGCCAGCAGCTTGGCCGGGAACAATGAGCAGTTCTTC.

The J gene is TRBJ2-7, the V gene TRBV11-1, with D possibly matching TRBD1 (6 bases). This CDR3 has 14 residues. Germline CDR1 is SGHAT and CDR2 is FQDESV (reference sequence). Trimming shortened V by 5 bases and J by 3 bases, and 14 bases separated the two germline ends. The CDR3 DNA reads as TGTGCCAGCAGCCCAACCCCCAGGGGCTACGAGCAGTACTTC. This gives the protein CASSPTPRGYEQYF.

The chain's CDR3 is CASSPNLGSSGYSGNTIYF. CDR3 DNA sequence: TGCGCCAGCAGCCCAAACCTCGGGAGCTCTGGCTACTCTGGAAACACCATATATTTT. The chain couples TRBV4-1 to TRBJ1-3; D uncertain. The CDR3 spans 19 residues. V lost 4 bases and J 0 bases, leaving 22 bases between the germline ends. The germline V gene has CDR1 MGHRA and CDR2 YSYEKL.

The rearrangement uses TRBV4-1 and TRBJ2-7; D is possibly TRBD1 or TRBD2 (5 bases each). Trimming removed 2 bases at V and 3 bases at J, with 8 bases between. Germline V CDR1 and CDR2: MGHRA, YSYEKL. This CDR3 comprises 13 residues. The CDR3 region is CASSQWDGYEQYF. The CDR3 nucleotides read TGCGCCAGCAGCCAATGGGACGGCTACGAGCAGTACTTC.

The chain links TRBV11-3 to TRBJ2-7, with D perhaps matching TRBD2 (5 bases). The germline V gene encodes CDR1 SGHNT and CDR2 YENEEA. CDR3 length equals 14 residues. Trimming removed 5 bases from V and 2 bases from J, with 13 bases in between. CDR3 DNA sequence: TGTGCCAGCAGCCCAGGAGCGGCCGCCTACGAGCAGTACTTC. Its translation: CASSPGAAAYEQYF.

This clone was detected a few times. This rearrangement joins TRBV7-6 to TRBJ2-1, with 9 nucleotides matching TRBD1. Germline values: CDR1 SGHVS, CDR2 FNYEAQ. The CDR3 length is 14 residues. V was pared by 5 bases and J by 8 bases, with 7 bases of the junction left unmatched. The CDR3 loop reads CASSPLQGAYEQFF. The CDR3 DNA sequence: TGTGCCAGCAGCCCACTACAGGGGGCCTATGAGCAGTTCTTC.

This chain uses TRBV28 with TRBJ1-5, with D perhaps matching TRBD1 (5 bases). Trimming removed 8 bases from V and 3 bases from J, with 11 bases in between. This CDR3 is built from 13 residues. CDR1 is MDHEN and CDR2 is SYDVKM in the germline V gene. This CDR3 reads CASGTGVNQPQHF. The CDR3 DNA reads TGTGCCAGCGGAACAGGAGTCAATCAGCCCCAGCATTTT.

The chain links TRBV11-2 to TRBJ2-3, with D hard to call. The CDR3 loop spans 15 amino acids. The germline V gene has CDR1 SGHAT and CDR2 FQNNGV. The V end was cut by 6 bases, the J end by 6 bases, with 19 bases between. CDR3 nucleotides: TGTGCCAGCAGACCCCCGTCGGGCGACGGGGATACGCAGTATTTT. This encodes CASRPPSGDGDTQYF.

This chain joins TRBV4-1 and TRBJ1-2; 8 bases align to TRBD1. The CDR3 covers 15 residues. V was clipped by 3 bases and J by 7 bases; unmatched bases: 10. CDR1 MGHRA and CDR2 YSYEKL come from the germline V gene. The DNA for the CDR3 is TGCGCCAGCAGCCATTATGCGACAGGGGAGGTTGGCTACACCTTC. It specifies CASSHYATGEVGYTF.

J is TRBJ2-7 and V is TRBV30; D is tentatively TRBD1 or TRBD2 (5 bases each). V dropped 5 bases and J dropped 3 bases, with 20 bases sitting between them. Germline V gene data show CDR1 as GTSNPN and CDR2 as SVGIG (reference sequence). The CDR3 runs to 15 residues. CDR3 in amino acids: CAWEFGTGTLYEQYF. The CDR3 region has the DNA TGTGCCTGGGAGTTCGGTACCGGGACCCTCTACGAGCAGTACTTC.

A few counts support this clone. The chain couples TRBV7-3 to TRBJ2-2, with D hard to call. CDR3 size: 11 residues. CDR1 and CDR2 (germline): SGHTA, FQGTGA. V was cut by 2 bases and J by 7 bases, with 2 bases left in between. Written as DNA, the CDR3 is TGTGCCAGCAGCTTAGACGGGGAGCTGTTTTTT. Protein: CASSLDGELFF.